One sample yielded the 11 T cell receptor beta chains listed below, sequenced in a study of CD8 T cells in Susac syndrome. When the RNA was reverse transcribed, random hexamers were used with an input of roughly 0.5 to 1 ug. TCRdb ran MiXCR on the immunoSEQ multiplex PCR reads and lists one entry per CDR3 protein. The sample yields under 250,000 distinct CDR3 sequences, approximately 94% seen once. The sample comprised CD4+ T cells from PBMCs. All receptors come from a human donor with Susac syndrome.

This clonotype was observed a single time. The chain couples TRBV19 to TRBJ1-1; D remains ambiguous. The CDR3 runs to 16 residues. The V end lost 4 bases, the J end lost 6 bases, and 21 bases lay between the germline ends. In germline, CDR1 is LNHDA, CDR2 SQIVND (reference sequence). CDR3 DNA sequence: TGTGCCAGTAGTAATATACCCACGGCAGGCATAGCTGAAGCTTTCTTT. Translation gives CASSNIPTAGIAEAFF.

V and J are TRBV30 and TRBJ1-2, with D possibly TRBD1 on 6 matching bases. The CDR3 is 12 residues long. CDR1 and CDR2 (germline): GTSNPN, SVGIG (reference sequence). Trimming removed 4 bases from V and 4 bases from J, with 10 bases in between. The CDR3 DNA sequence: TGTGCCTGGACGGGGGGGCCCTATGGCTACACCTTC. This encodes CAWTGGPYGYTF. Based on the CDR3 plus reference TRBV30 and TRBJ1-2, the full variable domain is SQTIHQWPATLVQPVGSPLSLECTVEGTSNPNLYWYRQAAGRGLQLLFYSVGIGQISSEVPQNLSASRPQDRQFILSSKKLLLSDSGFYLCAWTGGPYGYTFGSGTRLTVV.

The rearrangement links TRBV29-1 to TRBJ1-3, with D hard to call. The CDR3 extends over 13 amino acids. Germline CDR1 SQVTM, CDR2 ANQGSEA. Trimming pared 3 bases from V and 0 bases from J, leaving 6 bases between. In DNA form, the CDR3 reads TGCAGCGTTGAGGGGAGCTCTGGAAACACCATATATTTT. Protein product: CSVEGSSGNTIYF.

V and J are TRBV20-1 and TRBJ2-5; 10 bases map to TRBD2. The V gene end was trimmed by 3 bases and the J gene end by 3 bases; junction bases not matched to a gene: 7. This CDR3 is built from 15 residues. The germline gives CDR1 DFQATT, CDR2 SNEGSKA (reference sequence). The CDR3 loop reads CSASGTLAGEETQYF. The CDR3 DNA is TGCAGTGCTAGTGGGACTCTAGCGGGGGAAGAGACCCAGTACTTC.

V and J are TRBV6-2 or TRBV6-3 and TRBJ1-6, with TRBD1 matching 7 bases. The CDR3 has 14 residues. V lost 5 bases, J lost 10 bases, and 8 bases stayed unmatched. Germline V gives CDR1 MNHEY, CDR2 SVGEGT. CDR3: CASSEGAALSPLHF. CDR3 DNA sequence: TGTGCCAGCAGTGAGGGGGCTGCGCTATCACCCCTCCACTTT.

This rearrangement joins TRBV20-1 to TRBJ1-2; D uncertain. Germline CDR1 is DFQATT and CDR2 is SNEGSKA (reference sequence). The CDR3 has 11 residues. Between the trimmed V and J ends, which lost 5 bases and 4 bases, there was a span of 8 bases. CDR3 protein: CSASSIYGYTF. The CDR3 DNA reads TGCAGTGCTTCATCGATCTATGGCTACACCTTC.

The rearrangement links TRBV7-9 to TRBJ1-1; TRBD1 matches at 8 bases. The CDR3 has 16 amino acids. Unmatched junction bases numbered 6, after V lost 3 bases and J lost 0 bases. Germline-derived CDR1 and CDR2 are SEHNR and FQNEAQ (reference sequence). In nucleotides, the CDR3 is TGTGCCAGCAGCTTCCCGTCAGGGGGCATGAACACTGAAGCTTTCTTT. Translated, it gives CASSFPSGGMNTEAFF. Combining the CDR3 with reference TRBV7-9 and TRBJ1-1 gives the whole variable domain DTGVSQNPRHKITKRGQNVTFRCDPISEHNRLYWYRQTLGQGPEFLTYFQNEAQLEKSRLLSDRFSAERPKGSFSTLEIQRTEQGDSAMYLCASSFPSGGMNTEAFFGQGTRLTVV.

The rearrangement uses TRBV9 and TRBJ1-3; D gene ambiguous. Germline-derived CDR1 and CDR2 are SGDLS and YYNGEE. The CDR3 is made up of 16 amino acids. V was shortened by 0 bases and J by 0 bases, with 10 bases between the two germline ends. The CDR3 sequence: CASSVGNSNSGNTIYF. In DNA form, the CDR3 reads TGTGCCAGCAGCGTAGGAAACAGCAACTCTGGAAACACCATATATTTT.

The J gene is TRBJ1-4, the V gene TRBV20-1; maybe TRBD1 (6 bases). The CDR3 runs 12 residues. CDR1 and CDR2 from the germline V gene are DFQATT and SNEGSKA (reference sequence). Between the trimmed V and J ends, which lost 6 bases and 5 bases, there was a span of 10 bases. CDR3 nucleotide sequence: TGCAGTGCGGAAGGGACAAATGAAAAACTGTTTTTT. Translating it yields CSAEGTNEKLFF.

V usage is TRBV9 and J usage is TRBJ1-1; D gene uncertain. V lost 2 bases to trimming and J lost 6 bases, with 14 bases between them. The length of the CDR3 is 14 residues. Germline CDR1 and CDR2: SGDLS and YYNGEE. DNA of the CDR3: TGTGCCAGCAGCGTGGACGGCCTTAATGCTGAAGCTTTCTTT. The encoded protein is CASSVDGLNAEAFF.

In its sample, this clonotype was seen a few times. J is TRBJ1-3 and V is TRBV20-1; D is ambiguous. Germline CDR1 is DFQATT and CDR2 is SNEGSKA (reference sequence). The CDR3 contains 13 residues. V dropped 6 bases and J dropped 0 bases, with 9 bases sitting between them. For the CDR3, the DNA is TGCAGTGCAGGAGGTGGCTCTGGAAACACCATATATTTT. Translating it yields CSAGGGSGNTIYF.